A selection of T cell receptor beta chains follows, all from one sample in a study of T cell repertoires in aging, cancer and after chemotherapy. TCRdb analysed the multiplex PCR reads with MiXCR anew, one entry per CDR3 protein. The sample lists more than 9,000 distinct CDR3 sequences; more than 25% were seen once. Sequenced sample: blood. The receptors were sampled from a human donor in good health. The CDR3 runs from the conserved cysteine through the conserved F or W. Each record gives: V gene, clone size, J gene, D gene, CDR3 protein, CDR3 DNA. A D gene is named only where the DNA matches it firmly. The size field is filled for only some rows; it gives once, few, many or a size class.

v_gene: TRBV27; abundance: few; j_gene: TRBJ2-1; d_gene: .; CDR3aa: CASMGGISSYNEQFF; CDR3nt: TGTGCCAGCATGGGGGGAATAAGCTCCTACAATGAGCAGTTCTTC
v_gene: TRBV7-2; abundance: few; j_gene: TRBJ2-1; d_gene: TRBD1; CDR3aa: CASSLRQGANNEQFF; CDR3nt: TGTGCCAGCAGCTTGAGACAGGGGGCAAACAATGAGCAGTTCTTC
v_gene: TRBV6-5; abundance: .; j_gene: TRBJ2-7; d_gene: .; CDR3aa: CASRLRGRSYEQYF; CDR3nt: TGTGCCAGCAGACTCAGGGGCAGGTCCTACGAGCAGTACTTC
v_gene: TRBV5-6; abundance: .; j_gene: TRBJ2-7; d_gene: .; CDR3aa: CASSPGPSSSYEQYF; CDR3nt: TGTGCCAGCAGCCCGGGACCGTCGAGCTCCTACGAGCAGTACTTC
v_gene: TRBV6-2/TRBV6-3; abundance: few; j_gene: TRBJ2-3; d_gene: TRBD2; CDR3aa: CASKGAGFTDTQYF; CDR3nt: TGTGCCAGCAAGGGAGCGGGGTTCACAGATACGCAGTATTTT
v_gene: TRBV19; abundance: .; j_gene: TRBJ2-4; d_gene: TRBD2; CDR3aa: CASSLGGTSGGGAKNIQYF; CDR3nt: TGTGCCAGTAGTTTGGGAGGGACTAGCGGGGGGGGTGCCAAAAACATTCAGTACTTC
v_gene: TRBV6-2/TRBV6-3; abundance: .; j_gene: TRBJ2-3; d_gene: TRBD2; CDR3aa: CASSSPLAGATDTQYF; CDR3nt: TGTGCCAGCAGTTCCCCATTAGCGGGGGCCACAGATACGCAGTATTTT
v_gene: TRBV11-3; abundance: few; j_gene: TRBJ2-1; d_gene: .; CDR3aa: CASSNWEESSYNEQFF; CDR3nt: TGTGCCAGCAGCAACTGGGAGGAGAGCTCCTACAATGAGCAGTTCTTC
v_gene: TRBV27; abundance: few; j_gene: TRBJ2-7; d_gene: .; CDR3aa: CASSFKGGTGYEQYF; CDR3nt: TGTGCCAGCAGTTTTAAGGGGGGCACGGGCTACGAGCAGTACTTC
v_gene: TRBV6-5; abundance: few; j_gene: TRBJ2-3; d_gene: TRBD2; CDR3aa: CASSRTSGGGADTQYF; CDR3nt: TGTGCCAGCAGTCGGACTAGCGGGGGGGGGGCAGATACGCAGTATTTT
v_gene: TRBV15; abundance: .; j_gene: TRBJ1-1; d_gene: .; CDR3aa: CATSMGALNTEAFF; CDR3nt: TGTGCCACCAGCATGGGGGCTCTGAACACTGAAGCTTTCTTT
v_gene: TRBV6-5; abundance: few; j_gene: TRBJ1-2; d_gene: TRBD1; CDR3aa: CASCRDRGYGYTF; CDR3nt: TGTGCCAGCTGCCGGGACAGGGGCTATGGCTACACCTTC
v_gene: TRBV30; abundance: few; j_gene: TRBJ2-4; d_gene: .; CDR3aa: CAWGRDVLWGNIQYF; CDR3nt: TGTGCCTGGGGCCGGGACGTACTATGGGGGAACATTCAGTACTTC
v_gene: TRBV6-4; abundance: .; j_gene: TRBJ1-1; d_gene: .; CDR3aa: CASSDSSNTEAFF; CDR3nt: TGTGCCAGCAGTGACTCCTCTAACACTGAAGCTTTCTTT
v_gene: TRBV15; abundance: .; j_gene: TRBJ2-5; d_gene: TRBD2; CDR3aa: CATSKAGLQETQYF; CDR3nt: TGTGCCACCAGCAAAGCGGGACTCCAAGAGACCCAGTACTTC
v_gene: TRBV10-3; abundance: .; j_gene: TRBJ2-1; d_gene: .; CDR3aa: CATVKGVRHYEQFF; CDR3nt: TGTGCCACCGTCAAGGGGGTACGCCACTATGAGCAGTTCTTC